This T cell receptor beta chain was recovered during a study of T-cell reconstitution after alpha-beta-depleted transplantation in children. Study observations and caveats: Some patients showed high day-60 TCRbeta diversity, which derived from surviving recipient T cells and thymic progenitors. The origin of alpha-beta T cells about two months after transplant was reportedly several hundred expanded graft clones. T-cell numbers and diversity one year post-transplant derived largely from freshly generated T cells.

This clonotype has at least ten counts. Its target is unknown. This CDR3 is built from 15 residues. In germline, CDR1 is DFQATT, CDR2 SNEGSKA (reference sequence). Trimming took 6 bases from V and 4 from J; bases not matched to a gene: 11. A TCRbeta library incorporating unique molecular identifiers was prepared. From the PCR reads, TCRdb called clonotypes with MiXCR, one entry per CDR3 protein. The sample yields about 280,000 distinct CDR3 sequences, around a tenth seen once. This chain links TRBV20-1 with TRBJ2-7; the match to TRBD2 covers 11 bases. Here the sequenced sample was peripheral blood, taken 180 days after TCRalphabeta/CD19-depleted stem cell transplant. This receptor was taken from a male patient between 2 and 15 years old who had a stem cell transplant for chronic granulomatous disease, so the T cells may come from the graft donor. The CDR3 DNA is TGCAGTGCCCAAGGACTAGCGGGTTTTTGGTACGAGCAGTACTTC. Translation gives CSAQGLAGFWYEQYF.